This T cell receptor (beta chain) was found in a study of regulatory T cells in long-lasting Graves disease. Assembly of TCR beta libraries relied on iRepertoire HTBI primers together with Arm-PCR of CDR3 regions. TCRdb reprocessed the multiplex PCR reads via MiXCR and lists one record per CDR3 protein. The sample consists of about 320,000 distinct CDR3 sequences, 15% to 20% of them appearing once. This clonotype has ten or more counts. The antigen is not known. CDR3 length: 16 residues. The J segment lost 4 bases and the V segment lost 5 bases, leaving 6 bases of the junction unmatched. Germline V gene lookup returns CDR1 SGHTA and CDR2 FQGTGA. Overall study findings and caveats: Persistent disease showed a preference for TRBV28, TRBJ1-2 and TRBJ2-5.

Regarding time point: newly diagnosed GD, antithyroid drugs for less than 3 months. Scientists built the TCR library using RNA that was extracted from PBMCs. The guidelines of the American Thyroid Association were the basis for diagnosing Graves' disease. The rearrangement uses TRBV7-3 and TRBJ2-2, with 11 bases that match TRBD2. The source material was peripheral blood mononuclear cells (PBMCs), sampled at new diagnosis, from a patient treated with antithyroid drugs. The receptor comes from a female donor with Graves disease. The CDR3 sequence: CASSPFSGRATGELFF. The CDR3, as DNA: TGTGCCAGCAGCCCTTTTAGCGGGAGGGCCACCGGGGAGCTGTTTTTT.